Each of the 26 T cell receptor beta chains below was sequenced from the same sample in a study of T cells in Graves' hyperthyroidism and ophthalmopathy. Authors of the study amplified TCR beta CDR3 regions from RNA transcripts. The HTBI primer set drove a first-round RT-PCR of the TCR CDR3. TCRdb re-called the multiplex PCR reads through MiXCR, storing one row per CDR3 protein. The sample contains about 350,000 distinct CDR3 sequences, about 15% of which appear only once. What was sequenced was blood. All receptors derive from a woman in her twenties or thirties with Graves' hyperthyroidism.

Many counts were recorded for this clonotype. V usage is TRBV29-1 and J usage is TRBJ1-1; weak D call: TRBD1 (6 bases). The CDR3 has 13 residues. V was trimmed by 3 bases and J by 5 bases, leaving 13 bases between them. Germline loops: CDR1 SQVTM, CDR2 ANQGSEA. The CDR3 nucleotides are TGCAGCGTTGAGGGCAGGGGACGTACTGAAGCTTTCTTT. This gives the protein CSVEGRGRTEAFF. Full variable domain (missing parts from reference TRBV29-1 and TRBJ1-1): SAVISQKPSRDICQRGTSLTIQCQVDSQVTMMFWYRQQPGQSLTLIATANQGSEATYESGFVIDKFPISRPNLTFSTLTVSNMSPEDSSIYLCSVEGRGRTEAFFGQGTRLTVV.

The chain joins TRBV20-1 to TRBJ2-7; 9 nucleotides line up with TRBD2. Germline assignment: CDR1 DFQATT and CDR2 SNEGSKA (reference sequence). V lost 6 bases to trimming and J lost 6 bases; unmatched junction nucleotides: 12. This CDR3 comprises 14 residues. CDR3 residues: CSAKVAGVLCEQYF. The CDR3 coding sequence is TGCAGTGCAAAAGTAGCGGGAGTGCTCTGCGAGCAGTACTTC.

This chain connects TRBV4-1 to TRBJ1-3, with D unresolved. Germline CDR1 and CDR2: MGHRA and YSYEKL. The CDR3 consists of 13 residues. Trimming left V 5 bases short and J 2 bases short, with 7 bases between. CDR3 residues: CASSSNTGNTIYF. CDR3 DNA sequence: TGCGCCAGCAGCTCAAACACTGGAAACACCATATATTTT.

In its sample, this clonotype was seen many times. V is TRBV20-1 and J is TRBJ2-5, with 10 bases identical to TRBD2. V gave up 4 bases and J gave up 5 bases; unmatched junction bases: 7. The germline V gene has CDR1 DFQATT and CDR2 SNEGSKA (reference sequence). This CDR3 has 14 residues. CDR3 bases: TGCAGTGCTAAGAATAGCGGGAGGCTGGAGACCCAGTACTTC. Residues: CSAKNSGRLETQYF.

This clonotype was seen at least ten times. CDR3 in DNA: TGTGCCAGCAGGCGACAGGGTTTGCCTCTGGGGTTTTTAGGTTTCTTT. Translating gives CASRRQGLPLGFLGFF. The chain uses TRBV28 and TRBJ1-1, with TRBD1 matching 7 bases. This CDR3 has 16 residues. Germline V gene lookup returns CDR1 MDHEN and CDR2 SYDVKM. The V gene end was trimmed by 6 bases and the J gene end by 13 bases; junction bases not matched to a gene: 23.

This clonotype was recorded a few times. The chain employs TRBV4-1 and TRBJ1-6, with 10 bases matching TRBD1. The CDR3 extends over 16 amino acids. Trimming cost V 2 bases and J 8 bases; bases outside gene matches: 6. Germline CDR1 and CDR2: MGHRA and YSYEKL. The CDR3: CASSQIPGTGDSPLHF. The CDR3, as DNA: TGCGCCAGCAGCCAAATACCTGGGACAGGGGATTCACCCCTCCACTTT.

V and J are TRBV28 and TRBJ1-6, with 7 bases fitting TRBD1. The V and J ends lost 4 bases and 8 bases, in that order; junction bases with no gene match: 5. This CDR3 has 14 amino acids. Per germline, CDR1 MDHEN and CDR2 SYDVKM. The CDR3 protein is CASSSQGGHSPLHF. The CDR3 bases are TGTGCCAGCAGTTCCCAGGGGGGGCATTCACCCCTCCACTTT.

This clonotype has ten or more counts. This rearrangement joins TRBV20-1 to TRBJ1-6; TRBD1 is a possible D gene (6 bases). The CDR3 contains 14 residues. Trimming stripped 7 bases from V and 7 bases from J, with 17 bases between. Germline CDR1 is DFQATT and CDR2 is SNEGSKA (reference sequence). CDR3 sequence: CSVRPGVLNSPLHF. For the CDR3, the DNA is TGCAGTGTTAGGCCAGGGGTTTTGAATTCACCCCTCCACTTT.

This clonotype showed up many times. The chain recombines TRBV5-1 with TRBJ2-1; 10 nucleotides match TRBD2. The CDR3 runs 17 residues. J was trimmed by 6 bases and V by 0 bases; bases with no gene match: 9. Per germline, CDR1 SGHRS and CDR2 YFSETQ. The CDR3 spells CASSLEGPSGSGNEQFF. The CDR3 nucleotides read TGCGCCAGCAGCTTGGAGGGTCCTAGCGGGAGTGGCAATGAGCAGTTCTTC.

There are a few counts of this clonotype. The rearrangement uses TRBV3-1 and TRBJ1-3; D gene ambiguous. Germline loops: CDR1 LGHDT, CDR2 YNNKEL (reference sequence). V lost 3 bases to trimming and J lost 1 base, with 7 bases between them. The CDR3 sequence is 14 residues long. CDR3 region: CASSHGVSGNTIYF. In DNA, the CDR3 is TGTGCCAGCAGCCATGGGGTTTCTGGAAACACCATATATTTT.

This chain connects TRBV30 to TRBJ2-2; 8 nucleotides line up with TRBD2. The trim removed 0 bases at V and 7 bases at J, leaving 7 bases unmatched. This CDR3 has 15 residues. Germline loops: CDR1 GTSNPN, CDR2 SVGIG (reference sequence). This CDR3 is CAWSVSRLASGELFF. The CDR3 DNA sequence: TGTGCCTGGAGTGTATCGCGACTAGCGAGCGGGGAGCTGTTTTTT.

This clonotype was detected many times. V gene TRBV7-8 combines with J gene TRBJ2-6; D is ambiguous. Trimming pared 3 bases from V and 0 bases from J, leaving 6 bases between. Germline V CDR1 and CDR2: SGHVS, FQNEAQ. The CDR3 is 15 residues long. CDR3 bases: TGTGCCAGCAGCTTTTCCCTCTCTGGGGCCAACGTCCTGACTTTC. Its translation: CASSFSLSGANVLTF.

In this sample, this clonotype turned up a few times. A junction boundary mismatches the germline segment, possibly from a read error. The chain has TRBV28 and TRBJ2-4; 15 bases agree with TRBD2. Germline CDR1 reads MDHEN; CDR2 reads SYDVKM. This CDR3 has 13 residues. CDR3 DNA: TGTGCCAGCAGTTTCACAGGACTAGCGGGAGGGTTCTTC. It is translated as CASSFTGLAGGFF.

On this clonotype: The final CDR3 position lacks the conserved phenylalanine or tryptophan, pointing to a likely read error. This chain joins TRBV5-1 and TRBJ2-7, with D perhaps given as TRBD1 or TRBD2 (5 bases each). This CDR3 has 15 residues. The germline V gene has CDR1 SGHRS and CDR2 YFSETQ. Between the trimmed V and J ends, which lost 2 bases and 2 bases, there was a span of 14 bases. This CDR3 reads CASSLLHGTAYEQYC. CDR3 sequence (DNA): TGCGCCAGCAGCTTATTACACGGGACCGCCTACGAGCAGTACTGC.

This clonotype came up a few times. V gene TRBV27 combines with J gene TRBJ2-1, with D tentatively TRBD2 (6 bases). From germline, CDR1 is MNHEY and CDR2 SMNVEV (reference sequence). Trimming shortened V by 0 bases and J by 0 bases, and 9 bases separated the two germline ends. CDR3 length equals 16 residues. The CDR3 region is CASSLSAGSSYNEQFF. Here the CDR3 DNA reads TGTGCCAGCAGTTTATCGGCGGGGAGCTCCTACAATGAGCAGTTCTTC.

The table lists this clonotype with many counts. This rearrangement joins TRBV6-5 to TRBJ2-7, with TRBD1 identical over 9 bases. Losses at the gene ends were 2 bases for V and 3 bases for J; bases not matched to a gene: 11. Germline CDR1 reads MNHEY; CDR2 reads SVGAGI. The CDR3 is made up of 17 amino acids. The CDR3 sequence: CASSYIGTGYRLYEQYF. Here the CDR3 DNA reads TGTGCCAGCAGTTACATCGGGACAGGGTATAGGCTCTACGAGCAGTACTTC.

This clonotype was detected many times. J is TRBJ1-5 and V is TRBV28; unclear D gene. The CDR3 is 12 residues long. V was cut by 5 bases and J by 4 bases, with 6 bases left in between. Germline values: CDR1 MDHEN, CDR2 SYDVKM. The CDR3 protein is CASSPLNQPQHF. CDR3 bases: TGTGCCAGCAGTCCGTTGAATCAGCCCCAGCATTTT.

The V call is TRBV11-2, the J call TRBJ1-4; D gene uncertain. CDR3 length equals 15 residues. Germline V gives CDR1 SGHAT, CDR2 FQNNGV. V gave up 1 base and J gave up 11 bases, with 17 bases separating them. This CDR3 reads CASSLGGRGSDKLFF. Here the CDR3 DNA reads TGTGCCAGCAGCTTAGGCGGACGCGGAAGTGATAAACTGTTTTTT.

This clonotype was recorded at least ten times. The CDR3 loop is CASSRGRNEKLFF. The CDR3 bases are TGTGCCAGCAGCCGGGGGCGAAATGAAAAACTGTTTTTT. The chain combines TRBV12-3 or TRBV12-4 with TRBJ1-4; D is perhaps TRBD1 (6 bases). V lost 6 bases and J 5 bases, leaving 10 bases between the germline ends. The CDR3 totals 13 residues.

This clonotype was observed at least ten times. The CDR3 DNA sequence: TGCAGTGCTATCGCCGGGACAGGGACGACCGGGGAGCTGTTTTTT. Translated: CSAIAGTGTTGELFF. The V and J genes are TRBV20-1 and TRBJ2-2, with TRBD1 identical over 9 bases. The CDR3 sequence is 15 residues long. Germline CDR1 DFQATT, CDR2 SNEGSKA (reference sequence). V was clipped by 4 bases and J by 5 bases; unmatched bases: 8.

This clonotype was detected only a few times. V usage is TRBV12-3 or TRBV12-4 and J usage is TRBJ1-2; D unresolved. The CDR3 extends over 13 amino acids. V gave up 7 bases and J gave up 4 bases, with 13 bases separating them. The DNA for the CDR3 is TGTGCCAGCAACATCCGACCCCGCTATGGCTACACCTTC. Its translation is CASNIRPRYGYTF.

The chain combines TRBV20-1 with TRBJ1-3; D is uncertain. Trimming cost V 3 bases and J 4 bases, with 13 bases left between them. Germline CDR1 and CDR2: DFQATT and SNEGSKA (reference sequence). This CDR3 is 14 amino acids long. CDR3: CSARVGVGGNTIYF. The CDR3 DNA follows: TGCAGTGCTAGGGTCGGGGTGGGCGGAAACACCATATATTTT.

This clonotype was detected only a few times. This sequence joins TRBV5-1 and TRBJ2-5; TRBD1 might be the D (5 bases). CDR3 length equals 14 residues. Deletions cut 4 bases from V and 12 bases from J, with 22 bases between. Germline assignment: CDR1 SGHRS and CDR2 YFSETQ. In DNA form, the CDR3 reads TGCGCCAGCAGCCTGGGCAGGGCCGAATCTGGGGAGTACTTC. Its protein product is CASSLGRAESGEYF.

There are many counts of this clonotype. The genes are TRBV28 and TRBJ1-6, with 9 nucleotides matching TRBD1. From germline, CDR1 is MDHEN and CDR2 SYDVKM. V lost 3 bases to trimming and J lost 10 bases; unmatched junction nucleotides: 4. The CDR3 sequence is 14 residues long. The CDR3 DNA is TGTGCCAGCAGTTTCCACAGGGGGCGATCACCCCTCCACTTT. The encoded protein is CASSFHRGRSPLHF.

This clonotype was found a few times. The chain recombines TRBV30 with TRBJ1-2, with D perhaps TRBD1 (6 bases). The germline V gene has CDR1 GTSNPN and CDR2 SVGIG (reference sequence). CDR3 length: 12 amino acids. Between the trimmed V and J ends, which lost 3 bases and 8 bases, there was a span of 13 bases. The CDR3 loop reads CAWRKGGGGYTF. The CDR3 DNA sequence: TGTGCCTGGAGGAAGGGGGGAGGCGGCTACACCTTC.

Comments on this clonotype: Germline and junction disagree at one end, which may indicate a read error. CDR3 nucleotides: TGTGGCAGCAGTTATTCCGGGGGGCGTGAAAAACTGTTTTTT. It encodes CGSSYSGGREKLFF. The rearrangement links TRBV28 to TRBJ1-4, with TRBD1 as a possible D gene (6 bases). The germline V gene encodes CDR1 MDHEN and CDR2 SYDVKM. The CDR3 is made up of 14 amino acids.